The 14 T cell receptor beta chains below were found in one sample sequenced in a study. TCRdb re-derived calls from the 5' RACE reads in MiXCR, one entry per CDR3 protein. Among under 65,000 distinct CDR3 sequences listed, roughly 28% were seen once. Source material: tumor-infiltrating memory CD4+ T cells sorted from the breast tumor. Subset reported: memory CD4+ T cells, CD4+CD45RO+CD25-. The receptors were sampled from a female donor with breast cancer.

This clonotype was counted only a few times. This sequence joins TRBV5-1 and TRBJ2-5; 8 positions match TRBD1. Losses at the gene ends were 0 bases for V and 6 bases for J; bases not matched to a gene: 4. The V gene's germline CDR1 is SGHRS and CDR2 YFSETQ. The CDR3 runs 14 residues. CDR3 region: CASSLGTGLQTQYF. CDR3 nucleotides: TGCGCCAGCAGCTTGGGGACAGGGTTACAGACCCAGTACTTC.

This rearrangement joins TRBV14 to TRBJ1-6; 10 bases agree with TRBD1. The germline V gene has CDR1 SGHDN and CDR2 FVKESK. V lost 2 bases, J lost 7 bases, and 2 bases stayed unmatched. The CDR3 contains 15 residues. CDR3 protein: CASSQLGQGNSPLHF. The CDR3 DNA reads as TGTGCCAGCAGCCAACTGGGACAGGGGAATTCACCCCTCCACTTT.

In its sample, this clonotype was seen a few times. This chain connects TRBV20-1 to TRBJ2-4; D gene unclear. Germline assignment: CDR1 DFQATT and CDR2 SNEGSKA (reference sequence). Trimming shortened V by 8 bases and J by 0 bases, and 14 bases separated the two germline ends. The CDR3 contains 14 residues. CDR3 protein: CSSRHPLAKNIQYF. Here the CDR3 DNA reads TGCAGTTCGAGACACCCTTTAGCCAAAAACATTCAGTACTTC.

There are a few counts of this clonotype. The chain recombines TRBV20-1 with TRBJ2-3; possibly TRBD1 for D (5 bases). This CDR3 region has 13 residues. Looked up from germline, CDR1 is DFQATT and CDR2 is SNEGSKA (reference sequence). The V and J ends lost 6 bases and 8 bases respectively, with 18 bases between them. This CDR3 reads CSAKGQVGLTQYF. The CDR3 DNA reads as TGCAGTGCAAAAGGACAAGTAGGTCTTACGCAGTATTTT.

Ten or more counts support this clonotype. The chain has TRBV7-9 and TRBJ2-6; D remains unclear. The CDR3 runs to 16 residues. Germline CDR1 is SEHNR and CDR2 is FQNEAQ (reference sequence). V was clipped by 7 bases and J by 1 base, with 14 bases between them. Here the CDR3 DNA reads TGTGCCAGCACTGCCGACTCGAGGTCTGGGGCCAACGTCCTGACTTTC. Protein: CASTADSRSGANVLTF.

In nucleotides, the CDR3 is TGTGCCAGCAGTCGGACAGGGCTTAATTCACCCCTCCACTTT. This sequence encodes CASSRTGLNSPLHF. The chain carries TRBV6-5 and TRBJ1-6; 8 nucleotides match TRBD1. The CDR3 extends over 14 amino acids. The ends lost 5 bases at V and 6 bases at J; junction bases unmatched: 3. Germline-derived CDR1 and CDR2 are MNHEY and SVGAGI.

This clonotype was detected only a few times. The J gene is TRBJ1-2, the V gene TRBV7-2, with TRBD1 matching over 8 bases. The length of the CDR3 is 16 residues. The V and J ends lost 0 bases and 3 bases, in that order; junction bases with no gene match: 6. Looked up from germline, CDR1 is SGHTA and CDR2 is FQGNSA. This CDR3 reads CASSLATGQAYYGYTF. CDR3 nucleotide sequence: TGTGCCAGCAGCTTAGCGACGGGACAGGCCTACTATGGCTACACCTTC. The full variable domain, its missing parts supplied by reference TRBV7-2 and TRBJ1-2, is GAGVSQSPSNKVTEKGKDVELRCDPISGHTALYWYRQSLGQGLEFLIYFQGNSAPDKSGLPSDRFSAERTGGSVSTLTIQRTQQEDSAVYLCASSLATGQAYYGYTFGSGTRLTVV.

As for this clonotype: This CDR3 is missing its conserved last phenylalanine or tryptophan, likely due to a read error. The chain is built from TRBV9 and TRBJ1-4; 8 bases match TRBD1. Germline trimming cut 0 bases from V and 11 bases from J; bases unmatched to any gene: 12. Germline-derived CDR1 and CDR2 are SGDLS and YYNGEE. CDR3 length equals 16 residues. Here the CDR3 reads CASSVGAQTTGDKLFL. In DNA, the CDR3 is TGTGCCAGCAGCGTAGGGGCCCAAACGACAGGGGACAAACTGTTTCTT.

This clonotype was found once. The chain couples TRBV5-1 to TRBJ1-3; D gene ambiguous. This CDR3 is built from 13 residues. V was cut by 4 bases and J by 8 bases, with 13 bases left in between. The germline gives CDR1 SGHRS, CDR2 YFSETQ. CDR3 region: CASSGRQRDTIYF. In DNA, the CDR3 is TGCGCCAGCAGCGGAAGACAAAGGGACACCATATATTTT. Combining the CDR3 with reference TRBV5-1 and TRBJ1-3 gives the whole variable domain KAGVTQTPRYLIKTRGQQVTLSCSPISGHRSVSWYQQTPGQGLQFLFEYFSETQRNKGNFPGRFSGRQFSNSRSEMNVSTLELGDSALYLCASSGRQRDTIYFGEGSWLTVV.

CDR3 coding DNA: TGTGCCTGGAGTGTGGGGGGGTCGGCCAATGAGCAGTTCTTC. Protein: CAWSVGGSANEQFF. V and J are TRBV30 and TRBJ2-1; 7 positions match TRBD2. This CDR3 spans 14 amino acids. Germline trimming cut 0 bases from V and 6 bases from J; bases unmatched to any gene: 5. Germline V CDR1 and CDR2: GTSNPN, SVGIG (reference sequence).

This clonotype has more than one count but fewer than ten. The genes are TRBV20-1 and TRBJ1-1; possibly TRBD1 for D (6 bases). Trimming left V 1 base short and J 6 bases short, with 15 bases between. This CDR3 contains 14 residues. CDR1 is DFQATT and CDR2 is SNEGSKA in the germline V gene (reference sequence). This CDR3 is CSARVGGTASEAFF. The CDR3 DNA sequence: TGCAGTGCTAGAGTAGGGGGGACTGCTTCTGAAGCTTTCTTT.

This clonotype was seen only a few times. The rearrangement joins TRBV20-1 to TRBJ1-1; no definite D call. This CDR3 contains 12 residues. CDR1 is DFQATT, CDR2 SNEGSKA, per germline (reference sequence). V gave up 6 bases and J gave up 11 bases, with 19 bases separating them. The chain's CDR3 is CSAPRARGSAFF. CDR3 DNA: TGCAGTGCCCCGCGGGCCAGAGGGTCGGCTTTCTTT.

The CDR3 loop reads CASSLPAGANQPQHF. DNA for the CDR3: TGTGCCAGCAGCTTACCAGCAGGGGCCAATCAGCCCCAGCATTTT. The rearrangement joins TRBV7-8 to TRBJ1-5; possible D gene TRBD1, 6 bases. The V gene's germline CDR1 is SGHVS and CDR2 FQNEAQ. This CDR3 contains 15 residues. The germline V and J ends were trimmed by 2 bases and 3 bases, with 11 bases remaining between them.

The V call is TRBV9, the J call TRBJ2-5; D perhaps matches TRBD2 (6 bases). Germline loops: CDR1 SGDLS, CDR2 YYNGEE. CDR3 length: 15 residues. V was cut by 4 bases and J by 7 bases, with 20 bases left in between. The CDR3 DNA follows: TGTGCCAGCAGCCCCCGGGACTCACGAGCAGGGACCCAGTACTTC. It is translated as CASSPRDSRAGTQYF.